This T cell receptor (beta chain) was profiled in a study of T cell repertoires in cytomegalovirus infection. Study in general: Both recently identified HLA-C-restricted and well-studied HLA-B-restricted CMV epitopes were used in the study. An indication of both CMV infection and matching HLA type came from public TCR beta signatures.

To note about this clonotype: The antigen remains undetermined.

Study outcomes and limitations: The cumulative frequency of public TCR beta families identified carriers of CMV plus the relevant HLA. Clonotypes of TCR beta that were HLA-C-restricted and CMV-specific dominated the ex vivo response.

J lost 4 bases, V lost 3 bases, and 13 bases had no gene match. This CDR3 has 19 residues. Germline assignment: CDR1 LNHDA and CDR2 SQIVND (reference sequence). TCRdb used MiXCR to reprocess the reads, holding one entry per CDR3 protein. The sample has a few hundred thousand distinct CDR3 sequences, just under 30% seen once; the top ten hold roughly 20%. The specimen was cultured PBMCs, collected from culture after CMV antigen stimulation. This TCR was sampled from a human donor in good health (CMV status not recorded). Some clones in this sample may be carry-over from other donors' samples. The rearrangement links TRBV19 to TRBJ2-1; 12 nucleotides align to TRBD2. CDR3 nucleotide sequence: TGTGCCAGTAGTATCGCCGCTAGCGGGAGGGCCAGGTTATACAATGAGCAGTTCTTC. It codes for CASSIAASGRARLYNEQFF.